This record covers a single T cell receptor (beta chain). Its antigen is not known. The germline V gene encodes CDR1 SGHRS and CDR2 YFSETQ. The CDR3 contains 15 residues. This entry comes from a study of CXCR3-negative and CXCR3-positive naive CD8 T cells. Findings and caveats of the study: Fresh PBMCs went into most assays, and CXCR3 expression partly declined after cryopreservation. TRBV-TRBJ usage was alike in naive CXCR3-negative and CXCR3-positive cells but differed in memory cells. Both naive subsets showed comparably high diversity, and memory CD8+ cells showed much lower diversity.

UMI-tagged TRB cDNA libraries were built via 5' RACE. TCRdb reprocessed the 5' RACE reads, keeping one entry per CDR3 protein, no DNA. This sample contains about 130,000 distinct CDR3 sequences. The clonotype was recovered from a human donor in good health. Some clones in this sample may be carry-over from other donors' samples. The rearrangement uses TRBV5-1 and TRBJ2-5; the D gene TCRdb calls, TRBD1, cannot be checked with no DNA. What was sequenced was naive CXCR3- CD8+ T cells from blood. Subset of the sample: CD45RO-CCR7+CD27+CD95- naive CD8+ T cells lacking CXCR3 (TNR3-). CDR3 in amino acids: CASSSSAGLQETQYF.